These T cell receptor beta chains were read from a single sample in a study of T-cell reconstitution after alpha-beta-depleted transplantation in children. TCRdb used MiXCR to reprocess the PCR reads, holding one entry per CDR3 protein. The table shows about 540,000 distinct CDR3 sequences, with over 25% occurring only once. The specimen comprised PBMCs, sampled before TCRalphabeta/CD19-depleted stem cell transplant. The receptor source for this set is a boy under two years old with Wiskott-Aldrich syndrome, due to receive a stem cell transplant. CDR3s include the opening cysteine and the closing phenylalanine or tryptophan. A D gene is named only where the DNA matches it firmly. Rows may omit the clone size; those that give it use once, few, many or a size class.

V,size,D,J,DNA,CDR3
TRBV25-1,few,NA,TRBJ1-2,TGTGCCAGCAGTGACTTCGGGGGAGAGACCTATGGCTACACCTTC,CASSDFGGETYGYTF
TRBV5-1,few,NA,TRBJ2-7,TGCGCCAGCAGCGAGGACGGCTACGAGCAGTACTTC,CASSEDGYEQYF
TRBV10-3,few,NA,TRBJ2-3,TGTGCCATCAGTGAGTCGGGCAGGGTCACAGATACGCAGTATTTT,CAISESGRVTDTQYF
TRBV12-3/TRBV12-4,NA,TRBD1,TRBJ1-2,TGTGCCAGCAGCGAAATGGACAGGGCTGGCTACACCTTC,CASSEMDRAGYTF
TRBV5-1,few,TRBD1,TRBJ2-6,TGCGCCAGCAGCTTTCCGGGACAGGGAACGAAAGGGGCCAACGTCCTGACTTTC,CASSFPGQGTKGANVLTF
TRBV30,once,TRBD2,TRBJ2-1,TGTGCCTTAAAGGAGCGGGAGGGCCTTTTTTATGAGCAGTTCTTC,CALKEREGLFYEQFF
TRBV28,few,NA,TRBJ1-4,TGTGCCAGCAGTAACCGGGACTTTAATGAAAAACTGTTTTTT,CASSNRDFNEKLFF
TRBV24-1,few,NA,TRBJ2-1,TGTGCCACCAGTGAGGAGCGAAACAATGAGCAGTTCTTC,CATSEERNNEQFF
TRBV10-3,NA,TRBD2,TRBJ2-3,TGTGCCACCGGGACTAGCGGGAGTAGTACAGATACGCAGTATTTT,CATGTSGSSTDTQYF
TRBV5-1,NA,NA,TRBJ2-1,TGCGCCAGCAGCTCGGTGTCGGACAGTTACTACAATGAGCAGTTCTTC,CASSSVSDSYYNEQFF
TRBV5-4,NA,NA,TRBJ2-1,TGTGCCAGCAGCCCGGGAGTCTCCAATGAGCAGTTCTTC,CASSPGVSNEQFF
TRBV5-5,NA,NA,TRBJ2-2,TGTGCCAGCAGCTTGATGGGTACCACCGGGGAGCTGTTTTTT,CASSLMGTTGELFF
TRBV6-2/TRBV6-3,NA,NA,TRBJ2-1,TGTGCCAGCAGTTACTTCACGGGATTAGCCTACAATGAGCAGTTCTTC,CASSYFTGLAYNEQFF
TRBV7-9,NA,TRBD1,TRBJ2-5,TGTGCCAGCAGCTTCGGGACAGGGGGGAAAGAGACCCAGTACTTC,CASSFGTGGKETQYF
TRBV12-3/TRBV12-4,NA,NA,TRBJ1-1,TGTGCCAGCAGTTTAAGTCGCAGGGGCCTCACTGAAGCTTTCTTT,CASSLSRRGLTEAFF
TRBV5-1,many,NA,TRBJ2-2,TGTGCCAGCAGCCTGGGATACACCGGGGAGCTGTTTTTT,CASSLGYTGELFF
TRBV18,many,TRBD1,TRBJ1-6,TGTGCCAGCTCACTGTTACAGGGGGCGAATTCACCCCTCCACTTT,CASSLLQGANSPLHF
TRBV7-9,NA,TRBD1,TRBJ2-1,TGTGCCAGCAGCCAGGGACAGGACCTTTACAATGAGCAGTTCTTC,CASSQGQDLYNEQFF
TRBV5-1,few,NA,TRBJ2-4,TGCGCCAGCAGCTTTAACAAAAACATTCAGTACTTC,CASSFNKNIQYF
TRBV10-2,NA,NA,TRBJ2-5,TGCGCCAGCAATCGGGGGAGGGGGGAGACCCAGTACTTC,CASNRGRGETQYF
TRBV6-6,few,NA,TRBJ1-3,TGTGCCAGCAGTTGGGGCCCTGGAAACACCATATATTTT,CASSWGPGNTIYF
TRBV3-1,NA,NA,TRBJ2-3,TGTGCCAGCAGCACCAGGGAGACAGATACGCAGTATTTT,CASSTRETDTQYF
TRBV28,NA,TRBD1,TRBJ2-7,TGTGCCAGCAGTTTATACCCCAGGGGGCACGACGAGCAGTACTTC,CASSLYPRGHDEQYF